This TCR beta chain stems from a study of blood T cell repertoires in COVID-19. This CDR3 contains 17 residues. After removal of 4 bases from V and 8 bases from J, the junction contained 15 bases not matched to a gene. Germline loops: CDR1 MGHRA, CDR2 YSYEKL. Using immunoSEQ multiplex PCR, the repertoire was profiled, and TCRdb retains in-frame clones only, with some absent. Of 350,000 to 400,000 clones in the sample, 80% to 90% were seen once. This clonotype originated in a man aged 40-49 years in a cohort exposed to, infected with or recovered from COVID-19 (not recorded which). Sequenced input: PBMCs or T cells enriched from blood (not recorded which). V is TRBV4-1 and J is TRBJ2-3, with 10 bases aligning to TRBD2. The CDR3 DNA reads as TGCGCCAGCAGCCGAGGAGGGGCCCTAGCGGGAGTGGCTACGCAGTATTTT. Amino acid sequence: CASSRGGALAGVATQYF.